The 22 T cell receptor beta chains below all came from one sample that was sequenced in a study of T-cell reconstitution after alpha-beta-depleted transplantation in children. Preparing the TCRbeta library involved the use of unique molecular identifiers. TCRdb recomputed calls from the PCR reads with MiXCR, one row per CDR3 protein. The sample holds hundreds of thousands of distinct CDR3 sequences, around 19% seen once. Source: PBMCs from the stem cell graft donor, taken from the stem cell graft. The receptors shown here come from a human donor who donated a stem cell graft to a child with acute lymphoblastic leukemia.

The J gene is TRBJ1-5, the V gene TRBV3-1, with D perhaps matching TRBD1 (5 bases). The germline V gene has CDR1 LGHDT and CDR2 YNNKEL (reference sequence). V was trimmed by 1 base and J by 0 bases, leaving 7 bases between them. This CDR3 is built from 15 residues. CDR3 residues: CASSQGQNSNQPQHF. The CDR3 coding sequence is TGTGCCAGCAGCCAAGGACAGAATAGCAATCAGCCCCAGCATTTT.

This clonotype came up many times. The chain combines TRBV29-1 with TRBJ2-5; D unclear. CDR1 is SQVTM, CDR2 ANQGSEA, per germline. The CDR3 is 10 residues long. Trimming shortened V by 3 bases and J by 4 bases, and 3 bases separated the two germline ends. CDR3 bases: TGCAGCGTTGAGGGAGAGACCCAGTACTTC. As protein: CSVEGETQYF.

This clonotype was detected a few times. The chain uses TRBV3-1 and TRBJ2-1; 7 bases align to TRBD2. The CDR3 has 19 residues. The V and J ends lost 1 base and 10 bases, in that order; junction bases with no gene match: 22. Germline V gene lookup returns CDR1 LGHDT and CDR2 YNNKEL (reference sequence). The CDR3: CASSQVRGRTSVQWREQFF. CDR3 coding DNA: TGTGCCAGCAGCCAAGTCCGGGGCAGAACTAGCGTACAATGGAGGGAGCAGTTCTTC.

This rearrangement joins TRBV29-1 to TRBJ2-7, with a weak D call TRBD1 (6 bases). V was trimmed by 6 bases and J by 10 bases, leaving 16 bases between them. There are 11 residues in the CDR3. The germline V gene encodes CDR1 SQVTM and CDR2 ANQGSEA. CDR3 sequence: CSVRRQDSQYF. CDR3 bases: TGCAGCGTAAGAAGACAGGACAGCCAGTACTTC.

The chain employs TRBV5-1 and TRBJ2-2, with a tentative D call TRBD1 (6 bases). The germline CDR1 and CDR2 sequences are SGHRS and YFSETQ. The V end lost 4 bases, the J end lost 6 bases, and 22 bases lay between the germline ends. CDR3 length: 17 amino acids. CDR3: CASSPPPRDMRPGELFF. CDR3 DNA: TGCGCCAGCAGCCCCCCGCCCCGGGACATGAGGCCCGGGGAGCTGTTTTTT.

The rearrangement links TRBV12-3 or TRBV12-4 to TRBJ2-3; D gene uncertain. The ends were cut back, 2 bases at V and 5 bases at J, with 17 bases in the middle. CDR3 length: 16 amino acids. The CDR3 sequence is CASSLPPPASLDTQYF. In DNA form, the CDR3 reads TGTGCCAGCAGTTTACCACCCCCAGCCAGCTTAGATACGCAGTATTTT.

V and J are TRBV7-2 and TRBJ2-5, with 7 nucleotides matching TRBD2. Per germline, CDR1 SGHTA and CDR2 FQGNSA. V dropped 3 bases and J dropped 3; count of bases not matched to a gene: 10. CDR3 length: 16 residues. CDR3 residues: CASSFGGYYEEETQYF. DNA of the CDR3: TGTGCCAGCAGCTTCGGGGGGTACTACGAGGAAGAGACCCAGTACTTC.

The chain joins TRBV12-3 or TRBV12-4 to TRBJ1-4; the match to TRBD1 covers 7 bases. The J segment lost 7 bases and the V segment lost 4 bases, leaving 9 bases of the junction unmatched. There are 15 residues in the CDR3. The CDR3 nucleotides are TGTGCCAGCAGTTCCCCCAGACAGGGCCTTGAAAAACTGTTTTTT. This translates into CASSSPRQGLEKLFF.

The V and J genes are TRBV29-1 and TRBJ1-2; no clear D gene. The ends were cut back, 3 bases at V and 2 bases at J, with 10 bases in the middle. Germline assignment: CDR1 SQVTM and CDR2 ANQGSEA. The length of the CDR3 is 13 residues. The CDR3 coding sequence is TGCAGCGTTGAGGACGGAGAGAACTATGGCTACACCTTC. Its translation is CSVEDGENYGYTF.

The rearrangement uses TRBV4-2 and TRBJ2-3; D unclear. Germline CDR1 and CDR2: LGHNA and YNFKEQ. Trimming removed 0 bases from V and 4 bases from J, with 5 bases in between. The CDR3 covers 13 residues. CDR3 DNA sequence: TGTGCCAGCAGCCAAGATGAATCAGATACGCAGTATTTT. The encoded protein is CASSQDESDTQYF.

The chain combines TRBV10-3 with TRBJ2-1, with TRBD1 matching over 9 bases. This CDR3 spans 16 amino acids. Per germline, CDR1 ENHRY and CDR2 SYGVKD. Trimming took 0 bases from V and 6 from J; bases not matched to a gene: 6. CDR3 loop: CAISESPGQGFNEQFF. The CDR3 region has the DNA TGTGCCATCAGTGAGTCGCCGGGACAGGGCTTCAATGAGCAGTTCTTC.

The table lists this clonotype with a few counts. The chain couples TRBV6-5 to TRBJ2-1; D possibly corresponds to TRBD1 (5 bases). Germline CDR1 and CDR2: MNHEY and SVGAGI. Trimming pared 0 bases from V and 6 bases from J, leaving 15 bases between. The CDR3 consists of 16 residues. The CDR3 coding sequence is TGTGCCAGCAGTTACTCGTGGGCAGGGATAGGCAATGAGCAGTTCTTC. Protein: CASSYSWAGIGNEQFF.

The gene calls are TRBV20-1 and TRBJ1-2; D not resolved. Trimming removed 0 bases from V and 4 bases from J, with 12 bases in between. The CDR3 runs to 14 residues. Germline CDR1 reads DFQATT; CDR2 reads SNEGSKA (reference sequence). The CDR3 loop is CSARDPQRVYGYTF. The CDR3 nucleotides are TGCAGTGCTAGAGATCCTCAGCGCGTCTATGGCTACACCTTC.

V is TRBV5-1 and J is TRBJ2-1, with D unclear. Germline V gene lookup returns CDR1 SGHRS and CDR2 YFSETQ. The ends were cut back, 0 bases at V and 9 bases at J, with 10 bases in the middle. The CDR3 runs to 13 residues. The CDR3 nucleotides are TGCGCCAGCAGCTTGGGGAGTCCCGGTGAGCAGTTCTTC. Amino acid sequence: CASSLGSPGEQFF.

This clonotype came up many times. In DNA, the CDR3 is TGTGCCACCAGTGATTTCGTTAATACGCAGTATTTT. It translates to CATSDFVNTQYF. The chain couples TRBV24-1 to TRBJ2-3; no reliable D call. There are 12 residues in the CDR3. Germline CDR1 reads KGHDR; CDR2 reads SFDVKD. Trimming stripped 1 base from V and 7 bases from J, with 5 bases between.

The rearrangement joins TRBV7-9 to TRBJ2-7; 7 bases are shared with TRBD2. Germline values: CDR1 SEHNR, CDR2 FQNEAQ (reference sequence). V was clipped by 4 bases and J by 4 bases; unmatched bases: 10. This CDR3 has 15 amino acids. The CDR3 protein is CASSSLRGDLYEQYF. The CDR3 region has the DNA TGTGCCAGCAGCTCTCTTCGGGGGGACTTGTACGAGCAGTACTTC.

The CDR3 reads CASSIGTGGANEQYF. The CDR3 nucleotides read TGTGCCAGCAGCATCGGGACAGGGGGCGCAAACGAGCAGTACTTC. The V gene is TRBV7-2, the J gene TRBJ2-7; 12 positions match TRBD1. V was pared by 5 bases and J by 5 bases, with 7 bases of the junction left unmatched. This CDR3 region has 15 residues. The V gene's germline CDR1 is SGHTA and CDR2 FQGNSA.

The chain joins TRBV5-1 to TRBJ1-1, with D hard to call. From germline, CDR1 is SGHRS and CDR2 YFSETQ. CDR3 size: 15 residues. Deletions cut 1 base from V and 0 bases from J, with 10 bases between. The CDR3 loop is CASSLHPGLNTEAFF. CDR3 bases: TGCGCCAGCAGCTTGCATCCAGGCTTGAACACTGAAGCTTTCTTT.

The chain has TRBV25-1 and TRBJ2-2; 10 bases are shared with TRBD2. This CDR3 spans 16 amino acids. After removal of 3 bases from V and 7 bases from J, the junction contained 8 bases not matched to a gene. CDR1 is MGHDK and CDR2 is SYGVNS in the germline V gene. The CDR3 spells CASSDGLAGAYGELFF. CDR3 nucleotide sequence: TGTGCCAGCAGTGACGGGCTAGCGGGAGCTTACGGGGAGCTGTTTTTT.

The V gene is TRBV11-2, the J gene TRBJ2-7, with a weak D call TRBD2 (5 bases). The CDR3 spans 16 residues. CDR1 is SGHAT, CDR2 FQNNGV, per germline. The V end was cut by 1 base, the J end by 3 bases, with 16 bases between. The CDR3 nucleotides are TGTGCCAGCAGCTTAGGCCCGGGGTTTGTCGACTACGAGCAGTACTTC. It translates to CASSLGPGFVDYEQYF. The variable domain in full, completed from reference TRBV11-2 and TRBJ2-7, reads EAGVAQSPRYKIIEKRQSVAFWCNPISGHATLYWYQQILGQGPKLLIQFQNNGVVDDSQLPKDRFSAERLKGVDSTLKIQPAKLEDSAVYLCASSLGPGFVDYEQYFGPGTRLTVT.

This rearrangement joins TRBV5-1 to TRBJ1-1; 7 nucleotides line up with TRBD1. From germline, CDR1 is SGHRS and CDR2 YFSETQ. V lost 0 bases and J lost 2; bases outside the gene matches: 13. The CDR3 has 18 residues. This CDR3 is CASSLDKSRGGGNTEAFF. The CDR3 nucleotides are TGCGCCAGCAGCTTGGATAAATCCAGGGGGGGCGGAAACACTGAAGCTTTCTTT.

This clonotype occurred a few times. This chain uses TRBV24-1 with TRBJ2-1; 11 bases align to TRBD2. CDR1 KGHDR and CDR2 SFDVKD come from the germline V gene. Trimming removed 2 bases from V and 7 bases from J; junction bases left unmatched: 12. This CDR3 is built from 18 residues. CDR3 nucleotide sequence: TGTGCCACCAGTGATTCCTGGGCCGAACTAGCGGGAGATAATGAGCAGTTCTTC. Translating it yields CATSDSWAELAGDNEQFF.